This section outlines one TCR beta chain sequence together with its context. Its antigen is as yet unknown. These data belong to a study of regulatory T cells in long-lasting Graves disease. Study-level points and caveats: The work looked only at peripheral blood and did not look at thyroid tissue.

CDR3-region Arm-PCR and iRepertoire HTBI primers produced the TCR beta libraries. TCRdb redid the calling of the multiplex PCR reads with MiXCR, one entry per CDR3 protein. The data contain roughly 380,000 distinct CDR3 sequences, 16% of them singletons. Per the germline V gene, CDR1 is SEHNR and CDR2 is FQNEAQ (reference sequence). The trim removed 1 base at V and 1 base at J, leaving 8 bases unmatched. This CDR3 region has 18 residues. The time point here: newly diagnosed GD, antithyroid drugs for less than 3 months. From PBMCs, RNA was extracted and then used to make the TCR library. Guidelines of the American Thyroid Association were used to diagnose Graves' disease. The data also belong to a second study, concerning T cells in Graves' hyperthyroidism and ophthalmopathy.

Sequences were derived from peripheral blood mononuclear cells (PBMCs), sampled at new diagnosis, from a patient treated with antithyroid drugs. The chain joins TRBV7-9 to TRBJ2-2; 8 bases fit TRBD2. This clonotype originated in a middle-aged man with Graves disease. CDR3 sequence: CASSLVQQTSVNTGELFF. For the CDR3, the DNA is TGTGCCAGCAGCTTAGTACAGCAGACTAGCGTGAACACCGGGGAGCTGTTTTTT.